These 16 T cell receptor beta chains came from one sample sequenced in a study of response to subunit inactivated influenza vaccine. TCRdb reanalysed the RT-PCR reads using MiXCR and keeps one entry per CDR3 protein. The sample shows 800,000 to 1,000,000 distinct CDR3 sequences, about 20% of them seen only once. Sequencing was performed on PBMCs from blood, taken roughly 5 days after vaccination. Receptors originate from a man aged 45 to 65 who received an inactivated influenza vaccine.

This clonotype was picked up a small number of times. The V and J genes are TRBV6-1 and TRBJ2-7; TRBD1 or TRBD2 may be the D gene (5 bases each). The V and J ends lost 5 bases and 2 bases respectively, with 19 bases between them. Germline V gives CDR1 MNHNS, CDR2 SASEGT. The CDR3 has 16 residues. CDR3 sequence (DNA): TGTGCCAGCAGTAAGGGACGCCGACAACTTACCTACGAGCAGTACTTC. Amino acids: CASSKGRRQLTYEQYF.

The DNA for the CDR3 is TGTGCCAGCAGCTTAGTGGGCCCGGGCTCCTACAATGAGCAGTTCTTC. Translation gives CASSLVGPGSYNEQFF. The chain joins TRBV11-2 to TRBJ2-1; D uncertain. Deletions cut 1 base from V and 0 bases from J, with 10 bases between. This CDR3 region has 16 residues. CDR1 SGHAT and CDR2 FQNNGV come from the germline V gene.

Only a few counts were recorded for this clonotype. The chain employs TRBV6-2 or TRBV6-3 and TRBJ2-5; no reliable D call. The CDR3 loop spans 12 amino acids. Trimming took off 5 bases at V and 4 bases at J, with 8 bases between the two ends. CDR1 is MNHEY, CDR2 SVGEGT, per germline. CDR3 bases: TGTGCCAGCAGTAAATACAGAGAGACCCAGTACTTC. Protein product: CASSKYRETQYF.

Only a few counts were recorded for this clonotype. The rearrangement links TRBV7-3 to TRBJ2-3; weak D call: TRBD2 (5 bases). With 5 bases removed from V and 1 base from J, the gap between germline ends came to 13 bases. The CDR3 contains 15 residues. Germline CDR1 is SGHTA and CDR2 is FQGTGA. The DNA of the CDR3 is TGTGCCAGCAGCGCGGCCCCCGGGGGCACAGATACGCAGTATTTT. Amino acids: CASSAAPGGTDTQYF. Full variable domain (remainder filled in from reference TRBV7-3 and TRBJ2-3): GAGVSQTPSNKVTEKGKYVELRCDPISGHTALYWYRQSLGQGPEFLIYFQGTGAADDSGLPNDRFFAVRPEGSVSTLKIQRTERGDSAVYLCASSAAPGGTDTQYFGPGTRLTVL.

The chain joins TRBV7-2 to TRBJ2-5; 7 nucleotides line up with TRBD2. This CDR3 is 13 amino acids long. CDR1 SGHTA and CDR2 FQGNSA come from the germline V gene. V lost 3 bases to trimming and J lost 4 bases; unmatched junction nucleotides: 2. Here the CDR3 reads CASSFGTIETQYF. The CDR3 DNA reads TGTGCCAGCAGCTTCGGGACTATAGAGACCCAGTACTTC.

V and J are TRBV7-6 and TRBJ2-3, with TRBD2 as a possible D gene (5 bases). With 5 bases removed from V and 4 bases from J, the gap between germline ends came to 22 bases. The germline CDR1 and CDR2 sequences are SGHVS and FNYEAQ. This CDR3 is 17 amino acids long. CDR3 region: CASSGSPALLLADTQYF. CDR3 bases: TGTGCCAGCAGCGGTTCCCCAGCGTTACTACTAGCAGATACGCAGTATTTT.

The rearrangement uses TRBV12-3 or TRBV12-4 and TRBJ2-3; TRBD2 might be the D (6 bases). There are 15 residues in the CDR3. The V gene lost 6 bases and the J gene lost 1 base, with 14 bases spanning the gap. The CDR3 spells CASRLAPSGTDTQYF. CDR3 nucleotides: TGTGCCAGCAGACTCGCGCCTAGCGGCACAGATACGCAGTATTTT.

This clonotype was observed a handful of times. DNA of the CDR3: TGCAGTGCGGACAGGAGGGGCTATGGCTACACCTTC. Translating it yields CSADRRGYGYTF. The chain employs TRBV20-1 and TRBJ1-2, with 7 bases identical to TRBD1. The CDR3 loop spans 12 amino acids. Trimming cost V 6 bases and J 4 bases; bases outside gene matches: 5. Per the germline V gene, CDR1 is DFQATT and CDR2 is SNEGSKA (reference sequence).

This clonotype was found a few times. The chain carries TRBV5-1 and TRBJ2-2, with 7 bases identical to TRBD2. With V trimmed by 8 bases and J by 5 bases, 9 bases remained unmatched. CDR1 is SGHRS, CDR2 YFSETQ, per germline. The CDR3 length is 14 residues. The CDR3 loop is CASGRDYSTGELFF. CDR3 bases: TGCGCCAGTGGCCGGGACTACTCAACCGGGGAGCTGTTTTTT.

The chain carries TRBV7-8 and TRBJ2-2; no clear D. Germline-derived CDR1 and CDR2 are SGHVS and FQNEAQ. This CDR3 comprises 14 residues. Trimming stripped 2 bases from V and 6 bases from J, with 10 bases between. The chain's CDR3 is CASSLLDGSGELFF. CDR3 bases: TGTGCCAGCAGCTTACTAGATGGCTCCGGGGAGCTGTTTTTT.

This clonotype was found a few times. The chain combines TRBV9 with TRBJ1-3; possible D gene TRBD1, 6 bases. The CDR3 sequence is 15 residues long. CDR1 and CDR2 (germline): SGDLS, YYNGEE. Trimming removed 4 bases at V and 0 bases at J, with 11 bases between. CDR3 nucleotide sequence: TGTGCCAGCAGCCCGGACAGCTACTCTGGAAACACCATATATTTT. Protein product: CASSPDSYSGNTIYF.

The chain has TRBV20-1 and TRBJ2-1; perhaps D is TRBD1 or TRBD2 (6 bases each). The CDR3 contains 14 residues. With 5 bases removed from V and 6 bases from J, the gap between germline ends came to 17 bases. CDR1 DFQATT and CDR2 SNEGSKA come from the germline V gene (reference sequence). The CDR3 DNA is TGCAGTGCTCCTCCCGGGGGCAACATCAATGAGCAGTTCTTC. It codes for CSAPPGGNINEQFF.

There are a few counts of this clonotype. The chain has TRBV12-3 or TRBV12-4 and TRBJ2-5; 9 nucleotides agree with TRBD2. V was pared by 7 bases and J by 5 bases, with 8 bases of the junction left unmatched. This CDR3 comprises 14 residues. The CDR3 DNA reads TGTGCCAGCACCGCGGGGGGGGGCGGTGAGACCCAGTACTTC. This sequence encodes CASTAGGGGETQYF.

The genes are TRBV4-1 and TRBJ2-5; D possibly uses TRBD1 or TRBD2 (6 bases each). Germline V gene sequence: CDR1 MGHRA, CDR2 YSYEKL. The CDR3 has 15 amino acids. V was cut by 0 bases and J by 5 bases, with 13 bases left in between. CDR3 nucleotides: TGCGCCAGCAGCCAAGATCACGGGGGCGGGGAGACCCAGTACTTC. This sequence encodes CASSQDHGGGETQYF.

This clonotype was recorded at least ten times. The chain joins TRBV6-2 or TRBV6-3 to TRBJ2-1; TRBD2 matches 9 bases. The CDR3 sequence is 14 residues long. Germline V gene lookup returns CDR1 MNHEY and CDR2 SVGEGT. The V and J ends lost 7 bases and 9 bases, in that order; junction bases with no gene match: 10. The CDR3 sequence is CASTPVAGVSEQFF. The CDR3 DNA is TGTGCCAGCACCCCAGTAGCGGGAGTTTCTGAGCAGTTCTTC.

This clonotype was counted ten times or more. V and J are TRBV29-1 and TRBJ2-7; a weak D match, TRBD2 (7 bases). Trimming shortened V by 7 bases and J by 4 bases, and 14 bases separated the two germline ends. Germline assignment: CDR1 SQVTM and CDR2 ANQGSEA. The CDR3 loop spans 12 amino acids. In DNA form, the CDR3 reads TGCAGCGCGGGCAAGGGGGGGTACGAGCAGTACTTC. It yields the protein CSAGKGGYEQYF.